The 8 T cell receptor beta chains below all came from one sample that was sequenced in a study of T cells in women clearing cervical HPV infection. Sequencing used immunoSEQ multiplex PCR; TCRdb keeps in-frame clones, though not all of them. The data include around 30,000 clones; the top ten clones carry 2.5% to 3%. Sequencing was performed on blood buffy coat. All receptors derive from a woman between 18 and 69 years old with a cervical HPV16 infection that either progressed to CIN3+ or cleared (not recorded which).

On this clone: With the read ending 3 residues before the CDR3 end, the germline J gene is used to fill in that end. This sequence joins TRBV5-4 and TRBJ2-3; 9 nucleotides align to TRBD1. Trimming removed 5 bases from V and 0 bases from J; junction bases left unmatched: 7. The CDR3 extends over 16 amino acids. The germline CDR1 and CDR2 sequences are SGHNT and YYREEE (reference sequence). The chain's CDR3 is CASRRRDRASTDTQYF. The DNA read from the CDR3 is TGTGCCAGCAGGAGGAGGGACAGGGCAAGCACAGATACG.

As concerns this clone: The DNA ends 3 residues before the CDR3 does, and the rest of the CDR3 is filled in from the germline J gene. J is TRBJ2-2 and V is TRBV2, with D possibly matching TRBD2 (5 bases). CDR3 length equals 16 residues. With 7 bases removed from V and 2 bases from J, the gap between germline ends came to 17 bases. Per germline, CDR1 SNHLY and CDR2 FYNNEI. The covered CDR3 bases are TGTGCCAGCACTGTCTCGGCTAGCCGAAACACCGGGGAG. Protein product: CASTVSASRNTGE. The CDR3 in its entirety is CASTVSASRNTGELFF. Complete variable domain (other parts from reference TRBV2 and TRBJ2-2): EPEVTQTPSHQVTQMGQEVILRCVPISNHLYFYWYRQILGQKVEFLVSFYNNEISEKSEIFDDQFSVERPDGSNFTLKIRSTKLEDSAMYFCASTVSASRNTGELFFGEGSRLTVL.

With regard to this clone: The read halts 3 residues ahead of the CDR3 end, with the missing end drawn from the germline J gene. This chain links TRBV7-2 with TRBJ2-7; TRBD2 agrees at 8 bases. CDR3 length equals 15 residues. J lost 6 bases, V lost 2 bases, and 9 bases had no gene match. Germline lookup yields CDR1 SGHTA and CDR2 FQGNSA. CDR3 protein: CASSLLMRGAGEQYF. Incomplete CDR3 DNA: TGTGCCAGCAGCTTATTGATGCGGGGGGCCGGCGAG.

As for this clone: The sequenced fragment ends 3 residues before the CDR3 boundary, so the rest is inferred from the germline J gene. This chain connects TRBV24-1 to TRBJ2-5; D is perhaps TRBD2 (6 bases). Germline assignment: CDR1 KGHDR and CDR2 SFDVKD. CDR3 length: 15 amino acids. Trimming stripped 3 bases from V and 4 bases from J, with 14 bases between. The sequenced part of the CDR3 DNA is TGTGCCACCAGTGATCCGGGACTTTACAGAGAGACC. The encoded protein is CATSDPGLYRET. The whole CDR3 protein reads CATSDPGLYRETQYF.

A remark on this clone: The read stops 3 residues short of the end of the CDR3; the missing end is completed from the germline J gene. The J gene is TRBJ2-5, the V gene TRBV20-1; 8 bases line up with TRBD1. This CDR3 is 13 amino acids long. V gave up 3 bases and J gave up 4 bases; unmatched junction bases: 4. CDR1 and CDR2 (germline): DFQATT, SNEGSKA (reference sequence). The CDR3 protein is CSARTRGRETQYF. The DNA read from the CDR3 is TGCAGTGCTAGGACCAGGGGGCGAGAGACC.

Note on this clone: The read stops 3 residues short of the end of the CDR3; the missing end is completed from the germline J gene. J is TRBJ2-5 and V is TRBV7-6; 10 bases agree with TRBD1. Per the germline V gene, CDR1 is SGHVS and CDR2 is FNYEAQ. After removal of 3 bases from V and 6 bases from J, the junction contained 4 bases not matched to a gene. The CDR3 totals 14 residues. The CDR3 here is CASSLGQGRQTQYF. CDR3 DNA (partial): TGTGCCAGCAGCTTGGGACAGGGGAGGCAGACC.

The CDR3 here is CASSDGGSSTDTQYF. Incomplete CDR3 DNA: TGTGCCAGCAGTGACGGGGGCTCTAGCACAGATACG. This sequence joins TRBV6-4 and TRBJ2-3; a weak D match, TRBD1 (6 bases). From the germline J gene comes the end of the CDR3, since the read stops 3 residues before it. The CDR3 loop spans 15 amino acids. Germline V gives CDR1 MRHNA, CDR2 SNTAGT. The ends were cut back, 2 bases at V and 0 bases at J, with 9 bases in the middle.

On this clone itself: With the read ending 3 residues before the CDR3 end, the germline J gene is used to fill in that end. The chain employs TRBV18 and TRBJ1-1, with D tentatively TRBD1 (5 bases). Trimming cost V 5 bases and J 1 base, with 8 bases left between them. Germline V lookup: CDR1 KGHSH, CDR2 LQKENI. The CDR3 covers 13 residues. CDR3 bases read: TGTGCCAGCTCAACTACAGGGAACACTGAA. Translation: CASSTTGNTE. The whole CDR3 is CASSTTGNTEAFF.